This TCR beta chain appears in the sequencing data of a study of post-analysis software for immune sequencing data. The CDR3 is 15 residues long. Germline trimming cut 7 bases from V and 5 bases from J; bases unmatched to any gene: 9. Built from TCR beta cDNA, the libraries had unique molecular identifiers in them. Roughly 450,000 cDNA molecules came from around 1 to 10 million T cells. One entry per CDR3 protein results from TCRdb running MiXCR on the PCR reads. The data contain roughly 870,000 distinct CDR3 sequences, roughly 58% of them singletons. In regard to this clonotype: Its specificity is unknown.

Study-level findings and limits: Patients carried a handful of TRBV segments more frequently than controls did, and TRBV5-6, TRBV5-1 and TRBV20-1 were among them. Compared against controls, patients with multiple sclerosis displayed significantly lower normalized Chao1 diversity.

The chain has TRBV12-3 or TRBV12-4 and TRBJ2-5; 11 bases are shared with TRBD2. The sample comprised blood. This TCR came from a girl aged 5-17 years with multiple sclerosis. The CDR3 DNA reads as TGTGCCAGCACCTTTAGCGGGGGGGCCAGGGAGACCCAGTACTTC. Residues: CASTFSGGARETQYF.